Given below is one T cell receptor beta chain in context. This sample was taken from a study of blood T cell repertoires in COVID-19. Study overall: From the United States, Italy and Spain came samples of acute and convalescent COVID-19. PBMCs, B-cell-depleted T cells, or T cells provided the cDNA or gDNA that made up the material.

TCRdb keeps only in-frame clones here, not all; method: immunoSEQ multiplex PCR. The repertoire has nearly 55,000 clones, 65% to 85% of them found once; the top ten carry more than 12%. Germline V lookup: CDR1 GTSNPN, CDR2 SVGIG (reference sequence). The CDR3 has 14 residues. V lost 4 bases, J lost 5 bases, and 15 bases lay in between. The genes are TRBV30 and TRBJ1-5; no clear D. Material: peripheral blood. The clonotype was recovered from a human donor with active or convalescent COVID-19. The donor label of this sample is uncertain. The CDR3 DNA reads TGTGCCTGGACTAAATCTAATTTCGATCAGCCCCAGCATTTT. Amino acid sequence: CAWTKSNFDQPQHF.